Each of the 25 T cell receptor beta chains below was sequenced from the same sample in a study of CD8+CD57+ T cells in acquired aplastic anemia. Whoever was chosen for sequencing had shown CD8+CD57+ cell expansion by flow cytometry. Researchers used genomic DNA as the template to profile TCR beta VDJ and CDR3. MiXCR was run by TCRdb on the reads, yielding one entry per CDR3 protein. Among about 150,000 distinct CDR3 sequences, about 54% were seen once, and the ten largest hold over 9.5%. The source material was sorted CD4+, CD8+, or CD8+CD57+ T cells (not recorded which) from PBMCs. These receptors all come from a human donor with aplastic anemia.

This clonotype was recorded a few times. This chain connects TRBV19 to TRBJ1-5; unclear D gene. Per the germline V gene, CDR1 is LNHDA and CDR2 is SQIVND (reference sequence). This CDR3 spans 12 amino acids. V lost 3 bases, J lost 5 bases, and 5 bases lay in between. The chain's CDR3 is CASSIWDQPQHF. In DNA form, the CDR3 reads TGTGCCAGTAGTATTTGGGATCAGCCCCAGCATTTT.

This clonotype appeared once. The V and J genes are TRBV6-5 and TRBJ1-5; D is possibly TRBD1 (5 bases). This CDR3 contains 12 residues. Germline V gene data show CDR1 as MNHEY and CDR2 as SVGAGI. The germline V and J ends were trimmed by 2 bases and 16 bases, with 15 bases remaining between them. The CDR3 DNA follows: TGTGCCAGCAGTTACACCCGGGACGGGTACCATTTT. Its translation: CASSYTRDGYHF.

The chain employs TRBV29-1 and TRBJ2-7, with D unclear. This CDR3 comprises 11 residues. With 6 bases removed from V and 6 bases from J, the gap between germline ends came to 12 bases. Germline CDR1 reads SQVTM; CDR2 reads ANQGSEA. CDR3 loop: CSVTLGGEQYF. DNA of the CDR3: TGCAGCGTGACTCTGGGCGGCGAGCAGTACTTC.

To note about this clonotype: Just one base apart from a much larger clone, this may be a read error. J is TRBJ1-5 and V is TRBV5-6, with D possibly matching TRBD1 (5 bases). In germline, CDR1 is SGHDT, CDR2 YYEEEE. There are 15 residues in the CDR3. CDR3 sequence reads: CASSLGSGSHQSQHF. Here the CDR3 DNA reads TGTGCCAGCAGCTTGGGGTCAGGGTCCCATCAGTCCCAGCATTTT.

The CDR3 nucleotides read TGTGCCAGCAGTGAAGGCCGGACAGGGGGCTACGAGCAGTACTTC. Its protein is CASSEGRTGGYEQYF. J is TRBJ2-7 and V is TRBV2, with 10 bases that match TRBD1. Trimming took 1 base from V and 3 from J; bases not matched to a gene: 3. CDR1 SNHLY and CDR2 FYNNEI come from the germline V gene. The CDR3 has 15 amino acids.

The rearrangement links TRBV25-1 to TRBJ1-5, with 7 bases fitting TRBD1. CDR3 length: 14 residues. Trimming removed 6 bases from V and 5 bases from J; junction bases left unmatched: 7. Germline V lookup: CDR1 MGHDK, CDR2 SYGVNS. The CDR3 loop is CASSQGGFDQPQHF. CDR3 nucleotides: TGTGCCAGCAGCCAGGGGGGGTTTGATCAGCCCCAGCATTTT.

The CDR3 coding sequence is TGTGCCATCACGGCGGGGCTCTCCCACGAGACTAGCGTAACAGATACGCAGTATTTT. Amino acids: CAITAGLSHETSVTDTQYF. V gene TRBV10-3 combines with J gene TRBJ2-3; 8 nucleotides match TRBD2. Germline values: CDR1 ENHRY, CDR2 SYGVKD. Losses at the gene ends were 7 bases for V and 3 bases for J; bases not matched to a gene: 21. The CDR3 has 19 amino acids.

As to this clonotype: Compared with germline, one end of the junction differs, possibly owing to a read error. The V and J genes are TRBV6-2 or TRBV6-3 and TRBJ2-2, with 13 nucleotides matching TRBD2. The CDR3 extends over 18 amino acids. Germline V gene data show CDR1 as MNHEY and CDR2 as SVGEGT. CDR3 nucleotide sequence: TGTGCCAGCAGTTACATGACTAGCGGGGGGACCTCCTACAATGAGCAGTTTTTT. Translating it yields CASSYMTSGGTSYNEQFF.

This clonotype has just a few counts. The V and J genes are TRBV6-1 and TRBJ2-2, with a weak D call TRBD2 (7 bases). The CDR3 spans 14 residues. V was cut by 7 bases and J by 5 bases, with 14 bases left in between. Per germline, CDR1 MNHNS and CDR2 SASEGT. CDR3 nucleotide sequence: TGTGCCAGCAACGCAGGGGAGGGGACCGGGGAGCTGTTTTTT. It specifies CASNAGEGTGELFF.

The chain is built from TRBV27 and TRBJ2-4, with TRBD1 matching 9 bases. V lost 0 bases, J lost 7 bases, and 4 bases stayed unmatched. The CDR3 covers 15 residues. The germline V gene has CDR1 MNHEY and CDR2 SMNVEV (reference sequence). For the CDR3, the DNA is TGTGCCAGCAGTTTATCGGGACAGGGTTGGAACATTCAGTACTTC. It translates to CASSLSGQGWNIQYF.

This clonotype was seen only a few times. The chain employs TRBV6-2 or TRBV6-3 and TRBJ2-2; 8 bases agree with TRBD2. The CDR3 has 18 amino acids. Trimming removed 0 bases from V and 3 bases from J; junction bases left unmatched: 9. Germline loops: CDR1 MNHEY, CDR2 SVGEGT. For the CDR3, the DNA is TGTGCCAGCAGTTACTCACTTATCGGGGGGGCCTACACCGGGGAGCTGTTTTTT. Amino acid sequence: CASSYSLIGGAYTGELFF.

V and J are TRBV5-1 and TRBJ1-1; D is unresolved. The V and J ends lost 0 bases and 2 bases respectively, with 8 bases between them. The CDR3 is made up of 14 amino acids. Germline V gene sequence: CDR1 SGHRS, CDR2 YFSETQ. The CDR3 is CASSLDLINTEAFF. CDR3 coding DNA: TGCGCCAGCAGCTTGGATCTGATAAACACTGAAGCTTTCTTT.

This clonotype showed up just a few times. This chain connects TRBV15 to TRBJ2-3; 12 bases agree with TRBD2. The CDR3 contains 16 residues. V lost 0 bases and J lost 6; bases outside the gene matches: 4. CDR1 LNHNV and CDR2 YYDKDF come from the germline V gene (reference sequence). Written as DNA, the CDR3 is TGTGCCACCAGCAGAGAACTAGCGGGGGGAGGGGATACGCAGTATTTT. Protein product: CATSRELAGGGDTQYF.

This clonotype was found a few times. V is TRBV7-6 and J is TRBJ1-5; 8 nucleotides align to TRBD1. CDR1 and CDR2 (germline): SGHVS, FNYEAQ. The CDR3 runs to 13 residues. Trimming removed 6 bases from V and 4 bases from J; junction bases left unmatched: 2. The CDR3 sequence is CASSQGANQPQHF. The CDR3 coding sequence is TGTGCCAGCAGTCAGGGGGCGAATCAGCCCCAGCATTTT.

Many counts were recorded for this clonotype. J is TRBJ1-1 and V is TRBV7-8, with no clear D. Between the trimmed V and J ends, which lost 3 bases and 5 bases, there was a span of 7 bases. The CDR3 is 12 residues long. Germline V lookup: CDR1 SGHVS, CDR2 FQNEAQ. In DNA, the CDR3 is TGTGCCAGCAGCTTGGTGAGGACTGAAGCTTTCTTT. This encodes CASSLVRTEAFF.

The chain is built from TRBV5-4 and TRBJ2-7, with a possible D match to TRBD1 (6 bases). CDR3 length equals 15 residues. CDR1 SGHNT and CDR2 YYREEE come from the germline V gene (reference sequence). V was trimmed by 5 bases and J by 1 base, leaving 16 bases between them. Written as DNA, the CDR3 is TGTGCCAGCAGACGAATGGAACAGGGATCCTACGAGCAGTACTTC. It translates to CASRRMEQGSYEQYF.

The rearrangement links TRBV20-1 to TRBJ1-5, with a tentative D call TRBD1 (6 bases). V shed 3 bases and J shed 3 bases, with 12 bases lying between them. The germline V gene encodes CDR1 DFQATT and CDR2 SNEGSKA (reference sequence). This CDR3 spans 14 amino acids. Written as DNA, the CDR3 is TGCAGTGCTAGGAGGGGGAGGGCCAATCAGCCCCAGCATTTT. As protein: CSARRGRANQPQHF.

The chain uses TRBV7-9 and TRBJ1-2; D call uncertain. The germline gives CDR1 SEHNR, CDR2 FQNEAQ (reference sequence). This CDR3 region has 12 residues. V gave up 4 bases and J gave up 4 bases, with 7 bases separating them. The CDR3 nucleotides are TGTGCCAGCAGCTCTGGCCTCTATGGCTACACCTTC. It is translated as CASSSGLYGYTF.

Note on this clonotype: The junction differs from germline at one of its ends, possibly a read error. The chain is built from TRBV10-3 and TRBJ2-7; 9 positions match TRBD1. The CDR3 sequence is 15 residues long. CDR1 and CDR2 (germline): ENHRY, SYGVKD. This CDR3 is CAIRGGQGESYEQYF. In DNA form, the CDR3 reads TGTGCAATCAGGGGGGGACAGGGCGAGTCCTACGAGCAGTACTTC.

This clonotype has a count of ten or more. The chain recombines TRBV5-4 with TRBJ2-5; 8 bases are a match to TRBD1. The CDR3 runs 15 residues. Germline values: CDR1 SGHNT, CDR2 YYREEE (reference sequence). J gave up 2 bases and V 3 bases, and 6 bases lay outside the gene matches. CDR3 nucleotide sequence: TGTGCCAGCAGCTCGGACAGGGAGTCTCAAGAGACCCAGTACTTC. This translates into CASSSDRESQETQYF.

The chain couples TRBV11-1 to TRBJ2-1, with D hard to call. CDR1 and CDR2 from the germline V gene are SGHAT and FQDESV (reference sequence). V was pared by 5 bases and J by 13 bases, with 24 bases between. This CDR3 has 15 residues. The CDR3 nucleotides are TGTGCCAGCAGCCCTCGACATCATAGTGTTGTTGATCAGTTCTTC. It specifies CASSPRHHSVVDQFF.

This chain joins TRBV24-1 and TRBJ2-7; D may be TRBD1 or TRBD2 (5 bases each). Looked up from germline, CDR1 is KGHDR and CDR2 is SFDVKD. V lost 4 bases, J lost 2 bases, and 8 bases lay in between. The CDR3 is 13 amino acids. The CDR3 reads CATSEGETYEQYF. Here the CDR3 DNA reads TGTGCCACCAGTGAAGGGGAGACCTACGAGCAGTACTTC.

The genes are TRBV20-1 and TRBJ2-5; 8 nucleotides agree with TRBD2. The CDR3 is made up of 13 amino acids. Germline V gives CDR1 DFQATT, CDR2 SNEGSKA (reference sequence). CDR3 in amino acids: CSSMAGGVGTQYF. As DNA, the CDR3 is TGCAGCTCTATGGCGGGGGGTGTGGGGACCCAGTACTTC.

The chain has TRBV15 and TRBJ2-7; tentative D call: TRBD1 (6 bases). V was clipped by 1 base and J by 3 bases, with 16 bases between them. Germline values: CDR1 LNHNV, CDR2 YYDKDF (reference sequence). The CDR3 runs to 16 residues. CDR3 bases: TGTGCCACCAGCAGAGCTCCTCGACAGGTCCTCTACGAGCAGTACTTC. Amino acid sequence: CATSRAPRQVLYEQYF.

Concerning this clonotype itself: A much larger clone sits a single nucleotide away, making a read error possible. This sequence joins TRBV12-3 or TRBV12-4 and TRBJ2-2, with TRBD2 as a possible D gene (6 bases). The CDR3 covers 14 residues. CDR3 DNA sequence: TGTGCCAGCTGGGGAGGCCCGAACACCGGGGAGCCGTTTTTT. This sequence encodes CASWGGPNTGEPFF.